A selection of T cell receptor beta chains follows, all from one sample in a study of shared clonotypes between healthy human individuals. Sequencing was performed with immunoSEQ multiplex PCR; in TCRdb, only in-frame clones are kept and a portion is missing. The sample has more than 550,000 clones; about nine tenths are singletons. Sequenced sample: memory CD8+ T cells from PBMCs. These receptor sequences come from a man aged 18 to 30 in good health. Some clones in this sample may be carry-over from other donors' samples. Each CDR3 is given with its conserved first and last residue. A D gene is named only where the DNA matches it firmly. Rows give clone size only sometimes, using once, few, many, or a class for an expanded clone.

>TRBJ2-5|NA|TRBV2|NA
CASSEAPTRQETQYF
TGTGCCAGCAGTGAAGCCCCTACCAGGCAAGAGACCCAGTACTTC
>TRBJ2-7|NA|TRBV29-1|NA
CSASFLGREAYEQYF
TGCAGCGCCAGTTTCCTAGGCAGGGAGGCCTACGAGCAGTACTTC
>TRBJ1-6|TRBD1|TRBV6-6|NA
CASSWTGEGSPLHF
TGTGCCAGCAGTTGGACAGGGGAAGGGTCACCCCTCCACTTT
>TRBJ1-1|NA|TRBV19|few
CASSSLGRGERHTEAFF
TGTGCCAGTAGTAGCCTAGGGCGGGGCGAAAGACACACTGAAGCTTTCTTT
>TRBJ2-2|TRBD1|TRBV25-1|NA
CASTGQGANGELFF
TGTGCCAGCACGGGACAGGGGGCGAACGGGGAGCTGTTTTTT
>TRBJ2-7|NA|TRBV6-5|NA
CASSYSGVEQYF
TGTGCCAGCAGTTACTCGGGCGTTGAGCAGTACTTC
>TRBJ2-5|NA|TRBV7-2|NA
CASSLGYTLSETQYF
TGTGCCAGCAGCTTAGGCTACACATTGTCGGAGACCCAGTACTTC
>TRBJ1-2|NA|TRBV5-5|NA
CASSLVGDYYGYTF
TGTGCCAGCAGCTTGGTTGGGGACTACTATGGCTACACCTTC
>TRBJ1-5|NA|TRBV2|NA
CASSFPGEPGNQPQHF
TGTGCCAGCAGTTTTCCCGGGGAGCCGGGCAATCAGCCCCAGCATTTT
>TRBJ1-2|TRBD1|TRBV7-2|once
CASSLLGTGGDGYTF
TGTGCCAGCAGCTTATTGGGGACAGGGGGTGATGGCTACACCTTC
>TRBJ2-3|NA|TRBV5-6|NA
CASTVGPNTDTQYF
TGTGCCAGCACCGTCGGACCCAACACAGATACGCAGTATTTT
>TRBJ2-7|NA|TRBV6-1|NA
CASSDFSYEQYF
TGTGCCAGCAGTGACTTCTCCTACGAGCAGTACTTC
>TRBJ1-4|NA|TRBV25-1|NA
CARQTATNEKLFF
TGTGCCCGACAGACAGCAACTAATGAAAAACTGTTTTTT